The T cell receptor beta chain under discussion was sequenced for a study of blood T cell repertoires in COVID-19. Study background: Sites in the United States, Italy and Spain provided acute and convalescent COVID-19 samples. From T cells, B-cell-depleted T cells, or PBMCs came the material, which was cDNA or gDNA.

Original methodology: Estimates of nucleated cell counts were drawn from the amplification of reference gene primers. Clones were read by immunoSEQ multiplex PCR, and TCRdb kept only the in-frame ones, dropping some. The V and J calls and the clone size are those of that table, but D and trimming were determined from the DNA. The sample lists around 70,000 clones; about nine tenths were seen once. Germline V gene data show CDR1 as MNHEY and CDR2 as SVGAGI. The CDR3 runs 15 residues. Trimming removed 4 bases from V and 1 base from J, with 13 bases in between. The chain links TRBV6-5 to TRBJ1-1, with D possibly TRBD1 on 5 matching bases. What was sequenced was peripheral blood. The TCR comes from a woman aged 80 or older with active or convalescent COVID-19. This CDR3 reads CASSSHLGRNTEAFF. The CDR3 coding sequence is TGTGCCAGCAGTTCCCACCTGGGGCGGAACACTGAAGCTTTCTTT.